These 3 T cell receptor beta chains share one sample of origin, sequenced in a study of blood T cells in healthy people across ages. For the second PCR, which ran for 7 to 11 cycles, a sample-barcoded 5' primer and a J-beta primer mix were used. TCRdb fed the 5' RACE reads into MiXCR, producing one record per CDR3 protein. The sample records 1.5 million to 2 million distinct CDR3 sequences, roughly 49% being singletons. Sequencing input: blood. These receptors were taken from a woman aged 40 to 50 in good health.

The V and J genes are TRBV5-1 and TRBJ2-1; 7 nucleotides align to TRBD1. The V and J ends lost 7 bases and 9 bases, in that order; junction bases with no gene match: 7. Germline V gene lookup returns CDR1 SGHRS and CDR2 YFSETQ. The CDR3 sequence is 12 residues long. The CDR3 DNA is TGCGCCAGCGGGATAGGGGGCGGTGAGCAGTTCTTC. Amino acids: CASGIGGGEQFF.

This rearrangement joins TRBV7-2 to TRBJ1-5, with 9 bases lining up with TRBD1. CDR1 is SGHTA, CDR2 FQGNSA, per germline. V lost 0 bases to trimming and J lost 7 bases; unmatched junction nucleotides: 10. This CDR3 is built from 17 residues. CDR3 nucleotides: TGTGCCAGCAGCTTAGCGCTGGGACAGGGCAGGGAACAGCCCCAGCATTTT. Its protein product is CASSLALGQGREQPQHF.

This chain joins TRBV20-1 and TRBJ2-5; tentative D call: TRBD1 (6 bases). With the DNA end fitting TRBJ2-7 better, the J assignment may be wrong. Germline CDR1 is DFQATT and CDR2 is SNEGSKA (reference sequence). There are 12 residues in the CDR3. As DNA, the CDR3 is TGCAGTGCTAGCGGGACATTCTGCGAGCAGTACTTC. It specifies CSASGTFCEQYF.